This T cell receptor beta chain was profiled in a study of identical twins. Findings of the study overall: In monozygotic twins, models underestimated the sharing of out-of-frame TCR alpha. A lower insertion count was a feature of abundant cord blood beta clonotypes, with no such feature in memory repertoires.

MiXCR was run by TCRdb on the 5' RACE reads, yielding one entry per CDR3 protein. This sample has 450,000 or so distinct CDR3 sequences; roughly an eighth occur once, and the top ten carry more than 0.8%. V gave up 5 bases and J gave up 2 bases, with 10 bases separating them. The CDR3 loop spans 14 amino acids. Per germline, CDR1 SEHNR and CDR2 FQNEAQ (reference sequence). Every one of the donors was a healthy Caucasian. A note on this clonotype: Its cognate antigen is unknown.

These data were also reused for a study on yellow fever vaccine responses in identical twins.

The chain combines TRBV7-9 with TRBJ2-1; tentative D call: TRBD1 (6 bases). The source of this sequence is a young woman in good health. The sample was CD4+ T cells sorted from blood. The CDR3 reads CASSHDRTYNEQFF. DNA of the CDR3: TGTGCCAGCAGCCACGACAGGACCTACAATGAGCAGTTCTTC.